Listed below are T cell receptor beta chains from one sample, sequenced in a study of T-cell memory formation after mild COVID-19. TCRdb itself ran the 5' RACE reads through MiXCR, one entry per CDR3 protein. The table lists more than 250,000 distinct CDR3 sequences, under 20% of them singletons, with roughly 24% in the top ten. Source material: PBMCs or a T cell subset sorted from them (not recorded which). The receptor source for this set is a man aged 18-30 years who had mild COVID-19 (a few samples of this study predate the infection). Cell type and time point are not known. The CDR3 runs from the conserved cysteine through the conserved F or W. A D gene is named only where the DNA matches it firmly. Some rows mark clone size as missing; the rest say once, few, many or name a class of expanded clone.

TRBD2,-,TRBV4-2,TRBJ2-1,TGTGCCAGCAGCCAGGCGACTAGCGGGGGGGCCGGGGAGCAGTTCTTC,CASSQATSGGAGEQFF
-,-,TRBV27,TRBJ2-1,TGTGCCAGCAGTTTCTCCGGGCTGCTTAGTTGGGATGAGCAGTTCTTC,CASSFSGLLSWDEQFF
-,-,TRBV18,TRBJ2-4,TGTGCCAGCTCACCCGGACCCAGTAGCGGCAAAAACATTCAGTACTTC,CASSPGPSSGKNIQYF
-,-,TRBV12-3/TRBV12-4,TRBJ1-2,TGTGCCAGCACCTCGTGGGGAATAGACTATGGCTACACCTTC,CASTSWGIDYGYTF
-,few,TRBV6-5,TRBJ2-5,TGTGCCAGCAGTGAAGACAGCCAAGAGACCCAGTACTTC,CASSEDSQETQYF
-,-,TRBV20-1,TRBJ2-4,TGCAGTGCTGGGCCCCAAGCGACAGCCAAAAACATTCAGTACTTC,CSAGPQATAKNIQYF
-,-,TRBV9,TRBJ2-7,TGTGCCAGCAGCGTAGGCCCTGTGTTAGGGCAGTACTTC,CASSVGPVLGQYF
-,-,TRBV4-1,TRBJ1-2,TGCGCCAGCAGCCAAGGACTGGCTAACTATGGCTACACCTTC,CASSQGLANYGYTF
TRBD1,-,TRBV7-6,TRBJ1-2,TGTGCCAGCAGCTCGAGACAGGGGACGAGCCACGGCTACACCTTC,CASSSRQGTSHGYTF
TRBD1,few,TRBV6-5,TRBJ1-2,TGTGCCAGCAGCAGGGGGCACGGCTACACCTTC,CASSRGHGYTF
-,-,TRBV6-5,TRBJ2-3,TGTGCCAGCAGTCGAACCCTTTACGCAGATACGCAGTATTTT,CASSRTLYADTQYF
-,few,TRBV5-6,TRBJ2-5,TGTGCCAGCAGCTTGGACAGTGCCCAAGAGACCCAGTACTTC,CASSLDSAQETQYF
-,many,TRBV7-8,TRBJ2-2,TGTGCCAGCAGCTTAAGAAAGGCAGGTCCGAACACCGGGGAGCTGTTTTTT,CASSLRKAGPNTGELFF
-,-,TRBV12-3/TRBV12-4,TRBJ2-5,TGTGCCAGCAGTTTTAGTTATAGAGAGACCCAGTACTTC,CASSFSYRETQYF
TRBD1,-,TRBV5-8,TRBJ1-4,TGTGCCAGCAGCCTCACAGGGGCGGCAAAACTGTTTTTT,CASSLTGAAKLFF
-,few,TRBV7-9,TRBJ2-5,TGTGCCAGCAGCTTAGTGGGGCAGGGCGTCGGGAAATCGGGAGAGACCCAGTACTTC,CASSLVGQGVGKSGETQYF
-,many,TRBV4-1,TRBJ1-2,TGCGCCAGCAGCCAGCCAACCAGGAGATCTAACTATGGCTACACCTTC,CASSQPTRRSNYGYTF
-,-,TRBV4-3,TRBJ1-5,TGCGCCAGCAGCCAAGATGGTTGGGTGAATCAGCCCCAGCATTTT,CASSQDGWVNQPQHF
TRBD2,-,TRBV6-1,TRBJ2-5,TGTGCCAGCAGACTACTAGCGGGGGGTTCGGAGACCCAGTACTTC,CASRLLAGGSETQYF
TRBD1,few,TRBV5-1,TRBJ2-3,TGCGCCAGCAGCCGGGGACAGTACCTGAGCACAGATACGCAGTATTTT,CASSRGQYLSTDTQYF
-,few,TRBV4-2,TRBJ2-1,TGTGCCAGCAGCCAAGATTTAGTTTGGAGCTCCTACAATGAGCAGTTCTTC,CASSQDLVWSSYNEQFF
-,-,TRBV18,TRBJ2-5,TGTGCCAGCTCCAGCGAGACTTGGGGGGAGACCCAGTACTTC,CASSSETWGETQYF
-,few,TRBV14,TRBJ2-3,TGTGCCAGCAGCCAAGATATGGGGGAGCGCACAGATACGCAGTATTTT,CASSQDMGERTDTQYF
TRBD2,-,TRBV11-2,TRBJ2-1,TGTGCCAGCAGCTTAGACGGGACTAGTCTGTTCTTC,CASSLDGTSLFF
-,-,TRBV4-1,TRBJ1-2,TGCGCCAGCAGCCTCGGGACCCCACTCTCTGGCTACACCTTC,CASSLGTPLSGYTF
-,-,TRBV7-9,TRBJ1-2,TGTGCCAGCAGCCAGTGGGCAGTCCAGGGCTACACCTTC,CASSQWAVQGYTF
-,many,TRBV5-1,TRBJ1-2,TGCGCCAGCAGCTTTACAGAGAACTATGGCTACACCTTC,CASSFTENYGYTF
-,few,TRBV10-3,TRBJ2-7,TGTGCCATCAGGAGGACCGAGAGCTCCTACGAGCAGTACTTC,CAIRRTESSYEQYF
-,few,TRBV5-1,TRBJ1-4,TGCGCCAGCAGCCCCGCAGGGCGGGAACTGTTTTTT,CASSPAGRELFF
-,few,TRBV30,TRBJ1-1,TGTGCCTGGATAGGCGGGAGGTATGAAGCTTTCTTT,CAWIGGRYEAFF
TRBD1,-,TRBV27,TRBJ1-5,TGTGCCAGCAGTTTGGTCAGGGGGTATCAGCCCCAGCATTTT,CASSLVRGYQPQHF
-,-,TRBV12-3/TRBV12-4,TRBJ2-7,TGTGCCAGCAGTCTGGGGGTTATCGGGATCAGCGAGCAGTACTTC,CASSLGVIGISEQYF
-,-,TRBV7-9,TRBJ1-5,TGTGCCAGCAGCCATACAGCAGGGGAACAGCCCCAGCATTTT,CASSHTAGEQPQHF
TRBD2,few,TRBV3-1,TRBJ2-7,TGTGCCAGAACGCTAGCGGGGAACGAGCAGTACTTC,CARTLAGNEQYF
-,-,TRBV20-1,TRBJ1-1,TGCAGTGCTAGAAGGGGTCCTGAAGCTTTCTTT,CSARRGPEAFF
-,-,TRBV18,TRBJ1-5,TGTGCCAGCTCACCACCTGAGATCTATAGCAATCAGCCCCAGCATTTT,CASSPPEIYSNQPQHF
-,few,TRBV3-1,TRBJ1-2,TGTGCCAGCAGCCAAGATGCGGCTGGCTACACCTTC,CASSQDAAGYTF
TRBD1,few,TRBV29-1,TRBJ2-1,TGCAGCGTTGAAGATCTGACAGGGGTCGACAATGAGCAGTTCTTC,CSVEDLTGVDNEQFF